This is a list of T cell receptor beta chains from one sample in a study of T cell responses to AZD1222 COVID-19 vaccine. Clones were sequenced by immunoSEQ multiplex PCR, and TCRdb holds only the in-frame ones, with some missing. The sample lists roughly 100,000 clones; around nine tenths were seen once. The specimen was peripheral blood, collected on day 0 of AZD1222 vaccination. Receptors originate from an adult in good health. Both conserved end residues are part of each CDR3. The D gene is left open where the match is weak. Only part of the rows carry a size: once, few, many, or a class if the clone is expanded.

D: NA
J: TRBJ2-5
V: TRBV11-3
size: NA
CDR3: CASRPNSRQLTEIQETQYF
DNA: TGTGCCAGCAGACCAAACTCCCGACAGCTGACGGAGATACAAGAGACCCAGTACTTC

D: TRBD2
J: TRBJ2-2
V: TRBV3-1/TRBV3-2
size: NA
CDR3: CASSQTSGANTGELFF
DNA: TGTGCCAGCAGTCAGACTAGCGGTGCGAACACCGGGGAGCTGTTTTTT

D: NA
J: TRBJ1-2
V: TRBV19
size: NA
CDR3: CASSQAVNYGYTF
DNA: TGTGCCAGTAGCCAGGCAGTAAACTATGGCTACACCTTC

D: NA
J: TRBJ1-6
V: TRBV6-2/TRBV6-3
size: NA
CDR3: CASSYPTGNSPLHF
DNA: TGTGCCAGCAGTTACCCGACAGGCAATTCACCCCTCCACTTT

D: NA
J: TRBJ1-4
V: TRBV3-1/TRBV3-2
size: NA
CDR3: CASSFGREKLFF
DNA: TGTGCCAGCAGTTTCGGGCGCGAAAAACTGTTTTTT

D: TRBD1
J: TRBJ2-2
V: TRBV6-2/TRBV6-3
size: NA
CDR3: CASSPRDRSYTGELFF
DNA: TGTGCCAGCAGTCCCCGGGACAGGTCTTACACCGGGGAGCTGTTTTTT

D: NA
J: TRBJ2-1
V: TRBV7-3
size: NA
CDR3: CASSSPNLDEQFF
DNA: TGTGCCAGCAGCTCGCCGAACTTGGATGAGCAGTTCTTC

D: TRBD1
J: TRBJ1-2
V: TRBV28
size: NA
CDR3: CASSSPPGQEYGYTF
DNA: TGTGCCAGCAGTTCCCCCCCTGGACAGGAATATGGCTACACCTTC

D: NA
J: TRBJ2-2
V: TRBV19
size: NA
CDR3: CASSPLRENTGELFF
DNA: TGTGCCAGTAGTCCCCTGAGGGAGAACACCGGGGAGCTGTTTTTT

D: NA
J: TRBJ2-7
V: TRBV29-1
size: once
CDR3: CSVQPMTAYEQYF
DNA: TGCAGCGTCCAACCGATGACAGCCTACGAGCAGTACTTC